This is a list of T cell receptor beta chains from one sample in a study of siplizumab effects on memory and regulatory T cells. Produced via immunoSEQ multiplex PCR; TCRdb's table is partial and in-frame only. The sample shows 100,000 or so clones, about nine tenths of them seen only once. Sequencing used non-Treg CD4+ T cells sorted from blood. These receptors all come from a human donor in good health. The conserved cysteine and the conserved F or W are not part of the CDR3 here. Fields, in order: V gene, CDR3 length, CDR3 protein.

V gene: TRBV11-2; CDR3 length: 11; CDR3 protein: ASSPTGEQPQH
V gene: TRBV15; CDR3 length: 10; CDR3 protein: ATSTWAGPQH
V gene: TRBV30; CDR3 length: 10; CDR3 protein: AWSERAGELF
V gene: TRBV7-3; CDR3 length: 14; CDR3 protein: ASSSGAEPNTGELF
V gene: TRBV2; CDR3 length: 11; CDR3 protein: ASSVGGFKKLF
V gene: TRBV13; CDR3 length: 15; CDR3 protein: ASSFSQGGPLGTEAF
V gene: TRBV6-6; CDR3 length: 11; CDR3 protein: ASRRDPRYEQY
V gene: TRBV5-1; CDR3 length: 14; CDR3 protein: ASSHPRRGLSYEQY
V gene: TRBV10-3; CDR3 length: 14; CDR3 protein: AISSDRPPFKETQY
V gene: TRBV6-5; CDR3 length: 12; CDR3 protein: ASSLRTGPYEQY
V gene: TRBV19; CDR3 length: 11; CDR3 protein: ASRDRGLYEQY
V gene: TRBV19; CDR3 length: 13; CDR3 protein: ASSPGYRVGNTIY
V gene: TRBV7-7; CDR3 length: 11; CDR3 protein: ASSLGRGETQY
V gene: TRBV5-1; CDR3 length: 15; CDR3 protein: ASSSSLPGREDETQY
V gene: TRBV19; CDR3 length: 11; CDR3 protein: ASIATVNTEAF
V gene: TRBV30; CDR3 length: 14; CDR3 protein: AWKIAGRSSYNEQF
V gene: TRBV5-1; CDR3 length: 13; CDR3 protein: ASSHDRGRNEKLF
V gene: TRBV5-1; CDR3 length: 13; CDR3 protein: ASSLGTSGQETQY
V gene: TRBV9; CDR3 length: 9; CDR3 protein: ASSVASEQF
V gene: TRBV7-9; CDR3 length: 13; CDR3 protein: ASSFGGPSSYEQY
V gene: TRBV7-2; CDR3 length: 11; CDR3 protein: ASSLNRIEKLF
V gene: TRBV11-2; CDR3 length: 12; CDR3 protein: ASSPQGSNQPQH
V gene: TRBV9; CDR3 length: 16; CDR3 protein: ASSVGSGGLGFADTQY
V gene: TRBV9; CDR3 length: 13; CDR3 protein: ASSGRDRVKETQY
V gene: TRBV30; CDR3 length: 13; CDR3 protein: AWSPGKSGANVLT
V gene: TRBV9; CDR3 length: 12; CDR3 protein: ASSVGLVGNGYT
V gene: TRBV30; CDR3 length: 12; CDR3 protein: AWLTVRGDYGYT
V gene: TRBV19; CDR3 length: 12; CDR3 protein: ASSISGSAGELF
V gene: TRBV6-6; CDR3 length: 12; CDR3 protein: ASSYSGEYTEAF
V gene: TRBV19; CDR3 length: 11; CDR3 protein: ASSMGRDQPQH
V gene: TRBV6-1; CDR3 length: 12; CDR3 protein: ATKPTQGTYGYT
V gene: TRBV5-4; CDR3 length: 11; CDR3 protein: ASSFWDQETQY
V gene: TRBV9; CDR3 length: 11; CDR3 protein: ASSPSPTDTQY
V gene: TRBV5-1; CDR3 length: 12; CDR3 protein: ASSFRGLEETQY
V gene: TRBV27; CDR3 length: 12; CDR3 protein: ASSFMGSYNEQF
V gene: TRBV9; CDR3 length: 9; CDR3 protein: ASSSPDTIY
V gene: TRBV15; CDR3 length: 12; CDR3 protein: ATSRGQGATEAF
V gene: TRBV5-6; CDR3 length: 11; CDR3 protein: ASSLSGVNTIY
V gene: TRBV29-1; CDR3 length: 11; CDR3 protein: SVETGRTDTQY
V gene: TRBV10-1; CDR3 length: 15; CDR3 protein: ASSESGRPRRIGTQY
V gene: TRBV10-1; CDR3 length: 12; CDR3 protein: ASSELRVTDTQY
V gene: TRBV6-1; CDR3 length: 13; CDR3 protein: ASSDPSGAYNEQF
V gene: TRBV27; CDR3 length: 13; CDR3 protein: ASSPRDSTYNEQF
V gene: TRBV29-1; CDR3 length: 12; CDR3 protein: SVSRTRGQETQY
V gene: TRBV28; CDR3 length: 13; CDR3 protein: ASRNPGTGDRKLF
V gene: TRBV29-1; CDR3 length: 12; CDR3 protein: SVELRDRGYEQY
V gene: TRBV19; CDR3 length: 13; CDR3 protein: ASSTQGARNYGYT
V gene: TRBV10-3; CDR3 length: 13; CDR3 protein: AIRKTLAAQETQY
V gene: TRBV6-1; CDR3 length: 13; CDR3 protein: ASSWDRGPSDTQY
V gene: TRBV28; CDR3 length: 16; CDR3 protein: ASSQNIPYRAMNTEAF